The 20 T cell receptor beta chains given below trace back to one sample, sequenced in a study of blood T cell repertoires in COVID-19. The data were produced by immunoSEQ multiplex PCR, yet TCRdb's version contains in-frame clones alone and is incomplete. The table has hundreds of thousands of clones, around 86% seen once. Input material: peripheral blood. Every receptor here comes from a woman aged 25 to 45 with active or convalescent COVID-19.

The CDR3 bases are TGTGCCAGCAGCTTAAATCGGGAGTCCAATGAGCAGTTCTTC. It encodes CASSLNRESNEQFF. The chain joins TRBV7-2 to TRBJ2-1, with D possibly being TRBD2 (6 bases). CDR3 length: 14 amino acids. The V end was cut by 2 bases, the J end by 6 bases, with 11 bases between. CDR1 and CDR2 from the germline V gene are SGHTA and FQGNSA.

CDR3 amino acids: CASSPGTSGTVNEQFF. CDR3 in DNA: TGCGCCAGCAGCCCCGGGACTAGCGGGACGGTAAATGAGCAGTTCTTC. J is TRBJ2-1 and V is TRBV5-1; TRBD2 matches 13 bases. The V gene end was trimmed by 4 bases and the J gene end by 7 bases; junction bases not matched to a gene: 8. The CDR3 is 16 amino acids. The germline V gene has CDR1 SGHRS and CDR2 YFSETQ.

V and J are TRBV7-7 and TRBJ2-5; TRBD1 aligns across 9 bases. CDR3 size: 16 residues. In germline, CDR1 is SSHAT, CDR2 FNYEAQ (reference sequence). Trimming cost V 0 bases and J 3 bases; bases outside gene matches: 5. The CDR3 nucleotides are TGTGCCAGCAGCTTAGCGCAGGGGACAGGGAAAGAGACCCAGTACTTC. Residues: CASSLAQGTGKETQYF.

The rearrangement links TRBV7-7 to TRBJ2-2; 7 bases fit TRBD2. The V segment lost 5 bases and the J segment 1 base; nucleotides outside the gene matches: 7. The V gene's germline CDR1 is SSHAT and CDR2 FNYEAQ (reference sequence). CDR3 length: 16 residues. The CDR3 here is CASSPQLARNTGELFF. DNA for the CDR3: TGTGCCAGCAGCCCCCAACTAGCGAGGAACACCGGGGAGCTGTTTTTT.

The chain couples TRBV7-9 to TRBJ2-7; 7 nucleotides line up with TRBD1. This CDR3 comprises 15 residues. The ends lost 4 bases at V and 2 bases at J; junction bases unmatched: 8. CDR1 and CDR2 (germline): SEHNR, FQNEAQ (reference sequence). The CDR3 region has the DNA TGTGCCAGCAGCTCTTCCGGGACAGAGACCTACGAGCAGTACTTC. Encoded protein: CASSSSGTETYEQYF.

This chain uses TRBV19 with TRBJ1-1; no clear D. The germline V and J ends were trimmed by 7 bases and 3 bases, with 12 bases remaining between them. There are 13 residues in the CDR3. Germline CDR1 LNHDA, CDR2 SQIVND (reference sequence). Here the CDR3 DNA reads TGTGCCAGTACCCCGCCCCAGGACACTGAAGCTTTCTTT. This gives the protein CASTPPQDTEAFF.

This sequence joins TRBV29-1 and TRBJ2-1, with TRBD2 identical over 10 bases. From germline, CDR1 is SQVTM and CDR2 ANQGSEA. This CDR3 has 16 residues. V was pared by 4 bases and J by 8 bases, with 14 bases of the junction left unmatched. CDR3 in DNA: TGCAGCGTTGTAACGTCTAGCGGGGGTGTGTCCGATGAGCAGTTCTTC. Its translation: CSVVTSSGGVSDEQFF.

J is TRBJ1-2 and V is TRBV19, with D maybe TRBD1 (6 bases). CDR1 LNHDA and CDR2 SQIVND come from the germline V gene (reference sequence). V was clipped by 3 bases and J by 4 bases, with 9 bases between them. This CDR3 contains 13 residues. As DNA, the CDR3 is TGTGCCAGTAGTATGACAGGCGTCTATGGCTACACCTTC. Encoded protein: CASSMTGVYGYTF. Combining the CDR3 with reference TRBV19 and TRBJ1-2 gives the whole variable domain DGGITQSPKYLFRKEGQNVTLSCEQNLNHDAMYWYRQDPGQGLRLIYYSQIVNDFQKGDIAEGYSVSREKKESFPLTVTSAQKNPTAFYLCASSMTGVYGYTFGSGTRLTVV.

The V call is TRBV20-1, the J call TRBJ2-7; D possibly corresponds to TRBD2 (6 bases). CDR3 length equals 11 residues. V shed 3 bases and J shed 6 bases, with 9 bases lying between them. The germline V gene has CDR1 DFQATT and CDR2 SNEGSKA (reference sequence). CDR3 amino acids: CSASMGGEQYF. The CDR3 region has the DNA TGCAGTGCTAGTATGGGGGGCGAGCAGTACTTC.

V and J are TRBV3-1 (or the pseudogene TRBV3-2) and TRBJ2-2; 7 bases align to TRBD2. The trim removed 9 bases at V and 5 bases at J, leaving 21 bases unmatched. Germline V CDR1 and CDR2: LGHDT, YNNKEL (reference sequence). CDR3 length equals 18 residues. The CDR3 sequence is CASRGAGRTAGNTGELFF. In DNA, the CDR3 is TGTGCCAGTCGGGGAGCGGGGCGAACGGCCGGAAATACCGGGGAGCTGTTTTTT.

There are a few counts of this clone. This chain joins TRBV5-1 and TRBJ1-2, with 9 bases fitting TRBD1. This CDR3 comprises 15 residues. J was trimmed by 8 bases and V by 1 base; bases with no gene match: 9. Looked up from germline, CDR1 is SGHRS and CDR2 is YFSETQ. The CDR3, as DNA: TGCGCCAGCAGCTTGTCTAGGACAGGGGCGATGGGCTACACCTTC. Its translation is CASSLSRTGAMGYTF.

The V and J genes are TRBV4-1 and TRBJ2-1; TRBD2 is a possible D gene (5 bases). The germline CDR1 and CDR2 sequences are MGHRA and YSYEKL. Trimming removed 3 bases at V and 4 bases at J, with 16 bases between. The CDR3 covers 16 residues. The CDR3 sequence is CASSQQRLAEYNEQFF. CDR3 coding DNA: TGCGCCAGCAGCCAGCAGAGGCTAGCCGAATACAATGAGCAGTTCTTC.

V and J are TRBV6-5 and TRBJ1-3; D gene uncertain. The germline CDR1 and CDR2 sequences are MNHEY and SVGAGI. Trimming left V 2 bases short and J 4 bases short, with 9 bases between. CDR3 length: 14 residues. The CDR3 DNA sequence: TGTGCCAGCAGTTACGGAGGGCACGGAAACACCATATATTTT. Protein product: CASSYGGHGNTIYF.

The CDR3 DNA reads TGCGCCAGCAGTCAATCGGGCAGGTTGTCCTTCAATCAGCCCCAGCATTTT. It specifies CASSQSGRLSFNQPQHF. This chain links TRBV23-1 with TRBJ1-5; unclear D gene. TRBV23-1 is given ORF status, its function remaining uncertain. Trimming took 0 bases from V and 3 from J, leaving 15 bases between them. The CDR3 sequence is 17 residues long.

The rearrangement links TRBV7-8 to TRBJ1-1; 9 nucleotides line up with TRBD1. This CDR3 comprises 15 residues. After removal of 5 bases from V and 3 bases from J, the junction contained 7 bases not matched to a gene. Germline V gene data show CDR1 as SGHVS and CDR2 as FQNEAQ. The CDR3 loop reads CASSTYRGRDTEAFF. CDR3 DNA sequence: TGTGCCAGCAGCACCTACAGGGGGCGGGACACTGAAGCTTTCTTT.

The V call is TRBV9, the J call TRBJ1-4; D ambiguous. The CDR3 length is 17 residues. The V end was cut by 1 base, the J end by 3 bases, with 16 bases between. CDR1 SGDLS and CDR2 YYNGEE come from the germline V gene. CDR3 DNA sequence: TGTGCCAGCAGCGTAACCCCCGCCGGGGTGGCTAATGAAAAACTGTTTTTT. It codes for CASSVTPAGVANEKLFF.

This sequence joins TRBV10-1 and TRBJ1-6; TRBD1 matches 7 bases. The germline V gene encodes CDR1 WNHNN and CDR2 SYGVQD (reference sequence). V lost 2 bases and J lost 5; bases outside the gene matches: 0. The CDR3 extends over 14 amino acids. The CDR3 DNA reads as TGCGCCAGCAGTGAGACAGGGGATAATTCACCCCTCCACTTT. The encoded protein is CASSETGDNSPLHF.

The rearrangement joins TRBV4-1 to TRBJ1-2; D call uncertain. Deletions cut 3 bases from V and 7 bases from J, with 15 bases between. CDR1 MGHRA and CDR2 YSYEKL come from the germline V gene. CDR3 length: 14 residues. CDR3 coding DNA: TGCGCCAGCAGCCATCCCCCGTGGGCGGGTGGCTACACCTTC. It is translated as CASSHPPWAGGYTF.

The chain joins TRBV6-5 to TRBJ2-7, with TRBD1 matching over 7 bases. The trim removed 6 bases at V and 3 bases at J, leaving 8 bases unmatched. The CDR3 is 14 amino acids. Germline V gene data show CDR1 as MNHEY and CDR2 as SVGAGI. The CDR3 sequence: CASSSTGTVYEQYF. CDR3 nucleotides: TGTGCCAGCAGCTCCACCGGGACAGTCTACGAGCAGTACTTC.

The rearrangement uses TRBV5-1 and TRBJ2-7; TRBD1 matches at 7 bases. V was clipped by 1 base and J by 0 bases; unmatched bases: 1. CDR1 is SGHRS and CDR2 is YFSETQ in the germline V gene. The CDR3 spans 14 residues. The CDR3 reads CASSLNRGSYEQYF. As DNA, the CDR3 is TGCGCCAGCAGCTTGAACAGGGGCTCCTACGAGCAGTACTTC.